These 6 T cell receptor beta chains were sequenced from one sample in a study of shared clonotypes between healthy human individuals (dated by TCRdb to between 2020 and 2021). The receptor library was made with the immunoSEQ multiplex PCR assay. TCRdb carries this immuneACCESS record with in-frame sequences only. Its versions omit some clonotypes, under half of them owing to an unresolved V gene in the studies checked, with the rest unexplained. The sample contains about 2.4 million clones, roughly 92% of them found a single time. The top ten constitute 0.13% to 0.15% of the sample. The sequencing input was naive CD4+ T cells sorted from blood. Per the publication, the cell subset or site label means: CD45RA+ positively selected. The receptors were sampled from a young man in good health.

This rearrangement joins TRBV5-1 to TRBJ2-3; possibly TRBD2 for D (5 bases). V was cut by 0 bases and J by 2 bases, with 19 bases left in between. The germline gives CDR1 SGHRS, CDR2 YFSETQ. This CDR3 comprises 18 residues. CDR3 nucleotide sequence: TGCGCCAGCAGCTTGGCGGGGTGGGTGGAAAGGATCACAGATACGCAGTATTTT. Its translation is CASSLAGWVERITDTQYF. The full variable domain, rest sourced from reference TRBV5-1 and TRBJ2-3, is KAGVTQTPRYLIKTRGQQVTLSCSPISGHRSVSWYQQTPGQGLQFLFEYFSETQRNKGNFPGRFSGRQFSNSRSEMNVSTLELGDSALYLCASSLAGWVERITDTQYFGPGTRLTVL.

The chain carries TRBV5-6 and TRBJ2-7; no firm D call. There are 14 residues in the CDR3. Trimming shortened V by 4 bases and J by 4 bases, and 15 bases separated the two germline ends. Germline loops: CDR1 SGHDT, CDR2 YYEEEE. CDR3 in amino acids: CASSKELQEYEQYF. In DNA form, the CDR3 reads TGTGCCAGCAGCAAGGAGCTTCAGGAGTACGAGCAGTACTTC.

The chain is built from TRBV18 and TRBJ2-6; unclear D gene. The germline V and J ends were trimmed by 6 bases and 2 bases, with 11 bases remaining between them. CDR1 and CDR2 from the germline V gene are KGHSH and LQKENI. This CDR3 has 15 amino acids. CDR3 sequence reads: CASSPAQAGANVLTF. The CDR3 coding sequence is TGTGCCAGCTCCCCGGCGCAGGCTGGGGCCAACGTCCTGACTTTC. The full variable domain, rest sourced from reference TRBV18 and TRBJ2-6, is NAGVMQNPRHLVRRRGQEARLRCSPMKGHSHVYWYRQLPEEGLKFMVYLQKENIIDESGMPKERFSAEFPKEGPSILRIQQVVRGDSAAYFCASSPAQAGANVLTFGAGSRLTVL.

V is TRBV7-9 and J is TRBJ2-7; 7 bases agree with TRBD2. Germline V lookup: CDR1 SEHNR, CDR2 FQNEAQ (reference sequence). CDR3 size: 16 residues. V gave up 8 bases and J gave up 2 bases; unmatched junction bases: 15. This CDR3 is CASRPLGGGSPYEQYF. The CDR3, as DNA: TGTGCCAGCCGACCTCTGGGGGGGGGATCCCCCTACGAGCAGTACTTC.

There are a few counts of this clone. The rearrangement joins TRBV7-9 to TRBJ2-5; 8 bases agree with TRBD2. This CDR3 spans 15 amino acids. The V and J ends lost 6 bases and 5 bases, in that order; junction bases with no gene match: 11. Germline CDR1 SEHNR, CDR2 FQNEAQ (reference sequence). The CDR3 nucleotides read TGTGCCAGCAGAAGAAGGACTAGCTTTGCCGAGACCCAGTACTTC. Translating it yields CASRRRTSFAETQYF.

This clone showed up just once. This chain links TRBV27 with TRBJ1-2; a weak D match, TRBD1 (5 bases). V was clipped by 6 bases and J by 3 bases, with 14 bases between them. There are 14 residues in the CDR3. The germline gives CDR1 MNHEY, CDR2 SMNVEV (reference sequence). The CDR3 loop reads CASRPDRIDYGYTF. The CDR3 DNA reads as TGTGCCAGCAGACCAGACAGAATAGACTATGGCTACACCTTC.